These 26 T cell receptor beta chains originate from one sample sequenced in a study of CXCR3-negative and CXCR3-positive naive CD8 T cells. Study outcomes and limitations: Researchers report that CXCR3-positive naive cells carry more hydrophobic TRB CDR3s than CXCR3-negative naive cells.

It was by 5' RACE with UMI labels that the TRB cDNA libraries were prepared. TCRdb re-called the 5' RACE reads; every CDR3 protein appears as one record, without DNA. This sample contains 95,000 to 100,000 distinct CDR3 sequences. Their antigen targets remain unknown. The sample was naive CXCR3+ CD8+ T cells from blood. Subset reported: CD45RO-CCR7+CD27+CD95- naive CD8+ T cells expressing CXCR3 (TNR3+). Receptor source: a human donor in good health. Some clones in this sample may be carry-over from other donors' samples.

This chain connects TRBV6-5 to TRBJ1-4; lacking DNA, the TRBD1 call made by TCRdb goes unchecked. The germline CDR1 and CDR2 sequences are MNHEY and SVGAGI. The CDR3 has 19 residues. The CDR3 loop is CASSYSMDLAGQPNEKLFF.

The rearrangement uses TRBV6-6 and TRBJ2-1; without DNA, the TCRdb call of TRBD2 cannot be checked. Looked up from germline, CDR1 is MNHNY and CDR2 is SVGAGI (reference sequence). The length of the CDR3 is 16 residues. CDR3 in amino acids: CASSYSPRLAGPEQFF.

The J gene is TRBJ2-7, the V gene TRBV4-2; TCRdb reports TRBD2, a call that lacks DNA to check it against. Per germline, CDR1 LGHNA and CDR2 YNFKEQ. The CDR3 sequence is 14 residues long. The CDR3: CASSPGLAGDEQYF.

This chain connects TRBV19 to TRBJ2-1; TCRdb names TRBD2, which stays unverified in the absence of DNA. This CDR3 is built from 14 residues. Germline CDR1 and CDR2: LNHDA and SQIVND (reference sequence). The CDR3 here is CASSAGAVYNEQFF.

This sequence joins TRBV6-6 and TRBJ2-7; TCRdb selects TRBD1, and the lack of DNA leaves this call unchecked. CDR1 is MNHNY, CDR2 SVGAGI, per germline (reference sequence). The length of the CDR3 is 13 residues. The CDR3 region is CASRTGDTYEQYF.

V is TRBV7-9 and J is TRBJ2-3. This CDR3 region has 13 residues. The V gene's germline CDR1 is SEHNR and CDR2 FQNEAQ (reference sequence). CDR3 loop: CASSFPRTDTQYF.

The chain carries TRBV7-2 and TRBJ1-1. The CDR3 is 18 amino acids. Germline V gene data show CDR1 as SGHTA and CDR2 as FQGNSA. CDR3: CASSPLFVSGPMNTEAFF.

This chain uses TRBV20-1 with TRBJ2-7; TCRdb calls TRBD1, which cannot be checked without DNA. Germline CDR1 reads DFQATT; CDR2 reads SNEGSKA (reference sequence). The CDR3 length is 13 residues. CDR3 region: CSAPGQGNYEQYF.

The CDR3 loop is CASSQDRGQGQDTQYF. This rearrangement joins TRBV4-3 to TRBJ2-3; TCRdb calls TRBD1, which cannot be checked without DNA. Per germline, CDR1 LGHNA and CDR2 YSLEER. CDR3 length: 16 residues.

V gene TRBV12-3 or TRBV12-4 combines with J gene TRBJ2-1; TCRdb's D call, TRBD2, is unchecked because there is no DNA. This CDR3 comprises 12 residues. The CDR3 here is CASSPPGDEQFF.

The chain joins TRBV28 to TRBJ2-3. The CDR3 is 13 residues long. Per germline, CDR1 MDHEN and CDR2 SYDVKM. The CDR3 loop reads CASGRIGQDKQYF. Full variable domain (rest looked up from reference TRBV28 and TRBJ2-3): DVKVTQSSRYLVKRTGEKVFLECVQDMDHENMFWYRQDPGLGLRLIYFSYDVKMKEKGDIPEGYSVSREKKERFSLILESASTNQTSMYLCASGRIGQDKQYFGPGTRLTVL.

The chain carries TRBV28 and TRBJ2-7; the D call of TRBD1 rests on TCRdb alone, since no DNA is present to check it. The CDR3 is 14 residues long. Germline V gene data show CDR1 as MDHEN and CDR2 as SYDVKM. The CDR3 sequence is CASSPWDQNGEQYF.

The CDR3 region is CASSFVDTQYF. The J gene is TRBJ2-3, the V gene TRBV28. Per germline, CDR1 MDHEN and CDR2 SYDVKM. CDR3 length: 11 amino acids.

V and J are TRBV9 and TRBJ2-7; TCRdb lists TRBD1, though no DNA is available to test this call. The CDR3 sequence is 15 residues long. From germline, CDR1 is SGDLS and CDR2 YYNGEE. The CDR3 sequence: CASSAGTGGGYEQYF.

The V gene is TRBV20-1, the J gene TRBJ1-2; TCRdb's D call of TRBD1 is untestable without DNA. Germline lookup yields CDR1 DFQATT and CDR2 SNEGSKA (reference sequence). CDR3 length: 14 residues. The CDR3: CSARDRDLGYGYTF.

V and J are TRBV6-1 and TRBJ2-3; the TRBD2 assignment by TCRdb is unverifiable without DNA. CDR1 and CDR2 (germline): MNHNS, SASEGT. The CDR3 is made up of 14 amino acids. CDR3: CASRGRAGADTQYF.

This chain uses TRBV15 with TRBJ1-5. This CDR3 spans 17 amino acids. Germline values: CDR1 LNHNV, CDR2 YYDKDF (reference sequence). The CDR3 protein is CATSRDRLGLFNQPQHF.

The chain joins TRBV13 to TRBJ1-1; TCRdb gives TRBD1 as the D gene, but with no DNA this cannot be confirmed. This CDR3 is 15 amino acids long. The germline gives CDR1 PRHDT, CDR2 FYEKMQ (reference sequence). CDR3 region: CASSLPTGLNTEAFF.

V gene TRBV7-9 combines with J gene TRBJ1-3. The germline V gene has CDR1 SEHNR and CDR2 FQNEAQ (reference sequence). This CDR3 has 15 residues. The CDR3 loop reads CASSLGDPSGNTIYF.

The chain employs TRBV27 and TRBJ2-5; the D call from TCRdb, TRBD2, cannot be confirmed without DNA. Germline V gene lookup returns CDR1 MNHEY and CDR2 SMNVEV (reference sequence). This CDR3 spans 14 amino acids. The CDR3 protein is CASSLGLAEETQYF.

The rearrangement uses TRBV4-3 and TRBJ1-1. The CDR3 contains 12 residues. CDR1 and CDR2 from the germline V gene are LGHNA and YSLEER. This chain's CDR3 is CASSQEGNEAFF.

V gene TRBV25-1 combines with J gene TRBJ2-7; there is no DNA to check the TCRdb D call of TRBD1. Germline values: CDR1 MGHDK, CDR2 SYGVNS. The CDR3 totals 13 residues. The CDR3 is CASSDWDAYEQYF.

The chain recombines TRBV7-6 with TRBJ2-1; TCRdb indicates TRBD2, and absent DNA this call remains unverified. Germline V CDR1 and CDR2: SGHVS, FNYEAQ. The CDR3 has 13 amino acids. This chain's CDR3 is CASSPGLADEQFF.

The rearrangement joins TRBV7-7 to TRBJ2-1. The germline V gene has CDR1 SSHAT and CDR2 FNYEAQ (reference sequence). The CDR3 covers 13 residues. CDR3 in amino acids: CASSRGIYNEQFF.

The chain combines TRBV6-5 with TRBJ1-1. The CDR3 contains 18 residues. Germline assignment: CDR1 MNHEY and CDR2 SVGAGI. The CDR3 region is CASSLRLDRTWGNTEAFF.

J is TRBJ2-4 and V is TRBV6-2 or TRBV6-3; the D gene TCRdb calls, TRBD1, cannot be checked with no DNA. CDR3 length: 15 amino acids. Germline V gene sequence: CDR1 MNHEY, CDR2 SVGEGT. The CDR3 sequence: CASGDTGQGTSIQYF.